This T cell receptor beta chain was recovered during a study of blood T cell repertoires in COVID-19. Across the study: Some COVID-19 samples were acute and others convalescent; all came from the United States, Italy and Spain.

Measured with immunoSEQ multiplex PCR; TCRdb has only the in-frame clones, and not every one. The table lists about 140,000 clones, 76% of them singletons. Germline V gene sequence: CDR1 MGHRA, CDR2 YSYEKL. V shed 1 base and J shed 11 bases, with 20 bases lying between them. The CDR3 runs 15 residues. V is TRBV4-1 and J is TRBJ1-1, with D possibly matching TRBD1 (5 bases). Sequenced: peripheral blood. The origin of this receptor is a woman aged 80 or older with active or convalescent COVID-19. The CDR3 loop reads CASSQGGGGPLSAFF. In DNA, the CDR3 is TGCGCCAGCAGCCAAGGCGGGGGGGGACCTCTGAGTGCTTTCTTT.